This T cell receptor (beta chain) was documented in a study of T cells expressing NK-cell markers. At the level of the study: Each TCR beta repertoire originated in sorted T cells that were CD3+CD56+NKG2C+, CD3+CD56+NKG2C- or CD3+CD56-NKG2C+. General study points: No clear determination of HCMV specificity was made for expanded NKG2C+ T cell clones. Roughly six donors showed dominant NKG2C+ clonotypes comprising roughly 1.0-7.5% of their CD8+ T cells. The leading position in the CD3+CD56-NKG2C+ fraction of a few donors also went to these clonotypes.

Points on this clonotype: Its antigen is currently unknown.

CDR3 size: 15 residues. The V gene's germline CDR1 is SGHTA and CDR2 FQGNSA. Reprocessing the 5' RACE reads, TCRdb reports a single entry for every CDR3 protein and omits DNA. Its table records over 100,000 distinct CDR3 sequences. The receptor's source is a woman aged 18 to 75 in good health. V is TRBV7-2 and J is TRBJ1-3. Source material: blood T cells: a sorted CD56 or NKG2C T cell subset, CD4+ or CD8+ T cells, or bulk PBMC T cells (not recorded which). The CDR3 region is CASSLAPMAGNTIYF.